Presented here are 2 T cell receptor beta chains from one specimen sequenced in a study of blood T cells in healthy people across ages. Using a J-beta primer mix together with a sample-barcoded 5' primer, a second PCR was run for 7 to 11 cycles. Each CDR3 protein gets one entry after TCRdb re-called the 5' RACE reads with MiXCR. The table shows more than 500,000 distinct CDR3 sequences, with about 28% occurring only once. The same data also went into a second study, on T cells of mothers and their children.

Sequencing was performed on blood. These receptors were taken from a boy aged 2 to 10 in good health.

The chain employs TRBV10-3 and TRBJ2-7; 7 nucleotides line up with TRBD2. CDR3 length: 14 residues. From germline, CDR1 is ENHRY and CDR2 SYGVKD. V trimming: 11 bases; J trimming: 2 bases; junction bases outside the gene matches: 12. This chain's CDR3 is CASHGSSGAYEQYF. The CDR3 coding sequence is TGTGCCTCACACGGGTCTAGCGGAGCCTACGAGCAGTACTTC.

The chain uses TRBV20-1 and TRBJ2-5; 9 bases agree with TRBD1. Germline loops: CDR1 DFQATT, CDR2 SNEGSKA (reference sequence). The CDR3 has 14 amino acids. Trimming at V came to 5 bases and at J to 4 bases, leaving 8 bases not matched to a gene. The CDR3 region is CSAGLTGGGETQYF. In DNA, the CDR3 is TGCAGTGCTGGACTGACAGGGGGAGGAGAGACCCAGTACTTC.